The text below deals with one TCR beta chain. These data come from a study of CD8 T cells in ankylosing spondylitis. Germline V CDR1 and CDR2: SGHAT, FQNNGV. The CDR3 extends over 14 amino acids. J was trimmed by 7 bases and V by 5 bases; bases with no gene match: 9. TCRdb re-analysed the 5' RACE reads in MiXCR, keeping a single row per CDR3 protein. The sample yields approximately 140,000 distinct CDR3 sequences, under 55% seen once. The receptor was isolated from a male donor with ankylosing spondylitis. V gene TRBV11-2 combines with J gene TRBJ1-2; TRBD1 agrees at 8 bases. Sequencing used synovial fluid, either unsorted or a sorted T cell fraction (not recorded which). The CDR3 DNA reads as TGTGCCAGCAGCCGCCTACGGACAGGGACTGGCTACACCTTC. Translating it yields CASSRLRTGTGYTF.